This entry is about one T cell receptor (beta chain). Its matching antigen is unknown. The data derive from a study of CD8 T cells in ankylosing spondylitis. Regarding the study as a whole: Several highly homologous variants formed a TCR beta motif that appeared characteristic of ankylosing spondylitis blood. Disease-linked clones were found to be CD8+ and relatively rare in peripheral blood.

Germline CDR1 and CDR2: MDHEN and SYDVKM. The CDR3 totals 16 residues. V lost 2 bases, J lost 3 bases, and 17 bases lay in between. Quantitative barcoded 5'-RACE was used to prepare TCR beta libraries. Each CDR3 protein gets one entry after TCRdb re-called the 5' RACE reads with MiXCR. Among approximately 350,000 distinct CDR3 sequences listed, 20% were seen once. This clonotype was obtained from a male donor with ankylosing spondylitis or in good health (not recorded which). The chain recombines TRBV28 with TRBJ2-7; D may be TRBD2 (6 bases). What was sequenced was blood, either unsorted or a sorted T cell fraction (not recorded which). DNA of the CDR3: TGTGCCAGCAGTTTAGGTTTCGGGGAGGCTTTCTACGAGCAGTACTTC. It is translated as CASSLGFGEAFYEQYF.